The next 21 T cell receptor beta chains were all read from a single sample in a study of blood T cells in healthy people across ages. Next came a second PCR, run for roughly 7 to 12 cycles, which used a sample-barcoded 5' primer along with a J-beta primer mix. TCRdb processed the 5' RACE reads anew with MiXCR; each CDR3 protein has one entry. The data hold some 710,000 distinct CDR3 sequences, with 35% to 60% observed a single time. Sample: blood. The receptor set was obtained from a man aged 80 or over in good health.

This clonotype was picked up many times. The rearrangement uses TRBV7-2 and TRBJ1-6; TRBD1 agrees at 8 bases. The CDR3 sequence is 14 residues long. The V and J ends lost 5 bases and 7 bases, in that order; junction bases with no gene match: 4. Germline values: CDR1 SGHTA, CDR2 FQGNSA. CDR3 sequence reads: CASSLTGENSPLHF. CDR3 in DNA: TGTGCCAGCAGCCTGACAGGGGAAAATTCACCCCTCCACTTT.

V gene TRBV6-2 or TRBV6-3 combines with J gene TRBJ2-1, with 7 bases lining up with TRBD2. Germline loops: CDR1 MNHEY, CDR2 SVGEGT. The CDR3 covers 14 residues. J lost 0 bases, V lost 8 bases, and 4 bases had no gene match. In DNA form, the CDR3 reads TGTGCCAGCGCCCCGGGGGGCTCCTACAATGAGCAGTTCTTC. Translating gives CASAPGGSYNEQFF.

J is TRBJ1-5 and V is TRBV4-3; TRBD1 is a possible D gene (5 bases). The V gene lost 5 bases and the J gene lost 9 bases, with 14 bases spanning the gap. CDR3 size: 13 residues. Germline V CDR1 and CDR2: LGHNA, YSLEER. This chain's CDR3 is CASSVRQGTPQHF. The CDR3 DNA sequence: TGCGCCAGCAGCGTACGTCAGGGCACGCCCCAGCATTTT.

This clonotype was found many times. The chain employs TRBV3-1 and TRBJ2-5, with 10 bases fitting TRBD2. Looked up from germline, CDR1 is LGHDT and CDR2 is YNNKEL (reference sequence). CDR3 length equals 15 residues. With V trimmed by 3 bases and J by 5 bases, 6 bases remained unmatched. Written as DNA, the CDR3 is TGTGCCAGCAGCCATGATCTAGCGGGAGAGGAGACCCAGTACTTC. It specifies CASSHDLAGEETQYF.

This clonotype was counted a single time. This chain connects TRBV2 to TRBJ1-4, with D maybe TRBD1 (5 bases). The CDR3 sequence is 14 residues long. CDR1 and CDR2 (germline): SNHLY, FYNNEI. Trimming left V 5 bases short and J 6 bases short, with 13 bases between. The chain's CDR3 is CASSQLGAYEKLFF. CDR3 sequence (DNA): TGTGCCAGCAGTCAGTTAGGGGCGTATGAAAAACTGTTTTTT.

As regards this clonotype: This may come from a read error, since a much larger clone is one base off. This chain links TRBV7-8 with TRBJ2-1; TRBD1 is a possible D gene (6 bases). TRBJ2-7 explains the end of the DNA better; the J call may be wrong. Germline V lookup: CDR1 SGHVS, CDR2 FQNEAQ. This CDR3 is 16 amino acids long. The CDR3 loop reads CASSLGGRTVDNEQYF. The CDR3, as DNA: TGTGCCAGCAGCTTGGGCGGGCGGACAGTAGACAATGAGCAGTACTTC.

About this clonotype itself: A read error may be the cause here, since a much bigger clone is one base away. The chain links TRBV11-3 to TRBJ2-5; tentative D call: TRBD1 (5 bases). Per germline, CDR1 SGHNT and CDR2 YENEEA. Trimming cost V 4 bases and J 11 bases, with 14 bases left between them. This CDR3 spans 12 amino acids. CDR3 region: CASSSPDNEQYF. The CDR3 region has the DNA TGTGCCAGCAGCTCACCGGACAATGAGCAGTACTTC.

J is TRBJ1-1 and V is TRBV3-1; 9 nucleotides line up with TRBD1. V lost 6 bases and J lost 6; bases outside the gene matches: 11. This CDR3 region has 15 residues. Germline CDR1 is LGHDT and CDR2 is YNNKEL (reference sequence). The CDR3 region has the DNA TGTGCCAGCAGTCCGAATGTTAGACAGGGGGCTGAAGCTTTCTTT. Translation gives CASSPNVRQGAEAFF.

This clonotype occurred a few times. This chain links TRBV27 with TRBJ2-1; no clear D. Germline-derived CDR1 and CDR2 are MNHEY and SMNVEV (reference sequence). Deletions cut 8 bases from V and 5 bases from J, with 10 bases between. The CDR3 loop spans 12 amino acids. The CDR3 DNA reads TGTGCCAGCTACTCAAGGGACAATGAGCAGTTCTTC. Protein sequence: CASYSRDNEQFF.

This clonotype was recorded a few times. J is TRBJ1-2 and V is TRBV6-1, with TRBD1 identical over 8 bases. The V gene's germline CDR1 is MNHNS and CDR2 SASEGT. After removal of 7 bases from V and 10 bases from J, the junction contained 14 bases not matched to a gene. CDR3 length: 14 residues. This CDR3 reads CASTSSTGVDPYTF. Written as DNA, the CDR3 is TGTGCCAGCACCTCCTCGACAGGGGTTGATCCCTACACCTTC.

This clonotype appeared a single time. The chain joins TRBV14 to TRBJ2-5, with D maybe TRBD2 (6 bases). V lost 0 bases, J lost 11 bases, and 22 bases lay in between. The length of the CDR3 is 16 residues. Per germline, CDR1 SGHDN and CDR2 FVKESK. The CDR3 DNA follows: TGTGCCAGCAGCCAAGACATGGTAGCGGCTTCCAATGAGCAGTACTTC. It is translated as CASSQDMVAASNEQYF.

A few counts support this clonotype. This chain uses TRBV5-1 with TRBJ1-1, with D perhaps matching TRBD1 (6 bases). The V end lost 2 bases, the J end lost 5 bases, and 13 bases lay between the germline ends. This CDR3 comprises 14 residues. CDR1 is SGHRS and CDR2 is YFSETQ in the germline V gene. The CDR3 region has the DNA TGCGCCAGCAGCTTAACCTTAGGGGGTACTGAAGCTTTCTTT. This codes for CASSLTLGGTEAFF. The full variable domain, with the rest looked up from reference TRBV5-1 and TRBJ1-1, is KAGVTQTPRYLIKTRGQQVTLSCSPISGHRSVSWYQQTPGQGLQFLFEYFSETQRNKGNFPGRFSGRQFSNSRSEMNVSTLELGDSALYLCASSLTLGGTEAFFGQGTRLTVV.

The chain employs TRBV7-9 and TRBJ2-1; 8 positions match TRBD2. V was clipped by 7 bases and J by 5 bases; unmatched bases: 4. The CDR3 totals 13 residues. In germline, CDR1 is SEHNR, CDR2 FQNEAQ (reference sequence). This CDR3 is CASNTGLDNEQFF. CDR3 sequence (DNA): TGTGCCAGCAACACGGGACTAGACAATGAGCAGTTCTTC. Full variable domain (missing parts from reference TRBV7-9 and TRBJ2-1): DTGVSQNPRHKITKRGQNVTFRCDPISEHNRLYWYRQTLGQGPEFLTYFQNEAQLEKSRLLSDRFSAERPKGSFSTLEIQRTEQGDSAMYLCASNTGLDNEQFFGPGTRLTVL.

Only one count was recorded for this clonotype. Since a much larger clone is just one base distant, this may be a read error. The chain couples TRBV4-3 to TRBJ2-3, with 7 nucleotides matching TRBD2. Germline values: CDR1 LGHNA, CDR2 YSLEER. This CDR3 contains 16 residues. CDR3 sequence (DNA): TGCGCCAGCAGCCAAGAAGGGGCTAGCGGCACAGATAGGCAGTATTTT. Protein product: CASSQEGASGTDRQYF.

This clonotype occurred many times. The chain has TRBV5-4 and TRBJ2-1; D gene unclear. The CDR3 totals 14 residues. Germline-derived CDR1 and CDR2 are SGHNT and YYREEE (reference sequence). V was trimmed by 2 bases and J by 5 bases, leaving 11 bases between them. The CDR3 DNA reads TGTGCCAGCAGCTTCTGGGGAAGGAACAATGAGCAGTTCTTC. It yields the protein CASSFWGRNNEQFF. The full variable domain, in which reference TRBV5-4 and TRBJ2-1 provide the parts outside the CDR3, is ETGVTQSPTHLIKTRGQQVTLRCSSQSGHNTVSWYQQALGQGPQFIFQYYREEENGRGNFPPRFSGLQFPNYSSELNVNALELDDSALYLCASSFWGRNNEQFFGPGTRLTVL.

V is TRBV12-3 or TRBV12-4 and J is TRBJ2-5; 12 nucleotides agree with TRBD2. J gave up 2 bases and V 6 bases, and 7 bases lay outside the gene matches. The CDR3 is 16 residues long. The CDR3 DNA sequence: TGTGCCAGCAGCTTCCAGACTAGCGGGGGACAAGAGACCCAGTACTTC. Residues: CASSFQTSGGQETQYF.

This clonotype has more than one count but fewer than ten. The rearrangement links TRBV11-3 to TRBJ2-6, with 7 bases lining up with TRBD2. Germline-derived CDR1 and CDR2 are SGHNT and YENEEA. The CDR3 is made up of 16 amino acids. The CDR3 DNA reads TGTGCTACAGAGCGGGATACCTCCCCTGGGGCCAACGTCCTGACTTTC. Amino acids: CATERDTSPGANVLTF. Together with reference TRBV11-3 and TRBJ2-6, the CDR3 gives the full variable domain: EAGVVQSPRYKIIEKKQPVAFWCNPISGHNTLYWYLQNLGQGPELLIRYENEEAVDDSQLPKDRFSAERLKGVDSTLKIQPAELGDSAVYLCATERDTSPGANVLTFGAGSRLTVL.

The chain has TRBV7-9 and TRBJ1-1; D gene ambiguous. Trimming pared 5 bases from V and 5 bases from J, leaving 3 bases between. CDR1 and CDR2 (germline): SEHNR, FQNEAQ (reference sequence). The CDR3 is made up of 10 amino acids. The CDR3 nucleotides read TGTGCCAGCAGCAGTACTGAAGCTTTCTTT. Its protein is CASSSTEAFF.

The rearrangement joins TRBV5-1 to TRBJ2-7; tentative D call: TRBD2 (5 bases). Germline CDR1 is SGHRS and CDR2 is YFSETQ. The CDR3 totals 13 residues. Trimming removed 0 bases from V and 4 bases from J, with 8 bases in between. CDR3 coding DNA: TGCGCCAGCAGCTTGGAGCGGTGGTACGAGCAGTACTTC. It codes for CASSLERWYEQYF.

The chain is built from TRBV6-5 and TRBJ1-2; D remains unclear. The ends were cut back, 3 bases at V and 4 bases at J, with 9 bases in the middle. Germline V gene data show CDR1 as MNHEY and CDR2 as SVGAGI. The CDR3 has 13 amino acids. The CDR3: CASSYLSGYGYTF. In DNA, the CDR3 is TGTGCCAGCAGTTATCTGAGCGGCTATGGCTACACCTTC.

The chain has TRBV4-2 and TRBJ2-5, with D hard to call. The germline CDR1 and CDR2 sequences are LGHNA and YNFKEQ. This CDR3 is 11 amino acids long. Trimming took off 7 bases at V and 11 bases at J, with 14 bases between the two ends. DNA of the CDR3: TGTGCCAGCACAGCCGGAAATGAGCAGTACTTC. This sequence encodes CASTAGNEQYF.